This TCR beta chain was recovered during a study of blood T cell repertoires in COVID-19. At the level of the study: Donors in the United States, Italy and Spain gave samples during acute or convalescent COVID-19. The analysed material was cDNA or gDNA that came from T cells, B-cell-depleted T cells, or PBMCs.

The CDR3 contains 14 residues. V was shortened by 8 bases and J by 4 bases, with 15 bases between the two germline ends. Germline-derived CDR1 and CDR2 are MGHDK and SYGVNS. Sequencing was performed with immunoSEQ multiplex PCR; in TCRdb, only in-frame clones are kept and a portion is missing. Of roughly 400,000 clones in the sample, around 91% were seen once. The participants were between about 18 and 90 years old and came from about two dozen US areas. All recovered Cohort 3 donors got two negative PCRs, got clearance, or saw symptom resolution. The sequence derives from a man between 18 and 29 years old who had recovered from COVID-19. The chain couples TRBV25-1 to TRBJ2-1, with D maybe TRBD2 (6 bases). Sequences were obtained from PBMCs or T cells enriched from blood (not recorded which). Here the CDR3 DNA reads TGTGCCAGCGGGAGGACTGGACGATACAATGAGCAGTTCTTC. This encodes CASGRTGRYNEQFF.